These 20 T cell receptor beta chains share one sample of origin, sequenced in a study of OX40 agonist ivuxolimab in advanced cancers. Libraries were made using the immunoSEQ multiplex PCR assay. The table was pulled from immuneACCESS by TCRdb, which kept in-frame rearrangements only. Such tables lose some clones; where checked, under half of the loss comes from unresolved V genes, and the rest has no known cause. The table for this sample lists around 77,000 clones; just over 90% of them were counted only once. 5.5% to 6% of the sample comes from the top ten. Sequenced material: CD4+ or CD8+ T cells sorted from blood, taken in a trial of the OX40 agonist ivuxolimab. All receptors come from an adult with an advanced solid tumor such as melanoma, head and neck, liver or kidney cancer.

V gene TRBV7-2 combines with J gene TRBJ1-1; D is unclear. The CDR3 extends over 15 amino acids. V dropped 1 base and J dropped 1 base, with 10 bases sitting between them. Germline CDR1 reads SGHTA; CDR2 reads FQGNSA. The CDR3 nucleotides read TGTGCCAGCAGCTTAGGAAACCGCGGGAACACTGAAGCTTTCTTT. This gives the protein CASSLGNRGNTEAFF. Full variable domain (remainder filled in from reference TRBV7-2 and TRBJ1-1): GAGVSQSPSNKVTEKGKDVELRCDPISGHTALYWYRQSLGQGLEFLIYFQGNSAPDKSGLPSDRFSAERTGGSVSTLTIQRTQQEDSAVYLCASSLGNRGNTEAFFGQGTRLTVV.

V and J are TRBV9 and TRBJ2-7; D may be TRBD1 (5 bases). V dropped 1 base and J dropped 3 bases, with 8 bases sitting between them. The germline CDR1 and CDR2 sequences are SGDLS and YYNGEE. The CDR3 sequence is 13 residues long. The DNA for the CDR3 is TGTGCCAGCAGCGTAAGGGGTGACTACGAGCAGTACTTC. The encoded protein is CASSVRGDYEQYF.

J is TRBJ1-5 and V is TRBV6-4, with D possibly TRBD1 on 6 matching bases. Trimming removed 11 bases from V and 1 base from J, with 15 bases in between. From germline, CDR1 is MRHNA and CDR2 SNTAGT. The CDR3 is made up of 14 amino acids. CDR3 protein: CAGERTVSNQPQHF. The CDR3 DNA reads TGTGCCGGAGAGAGGACAGTAAGCAATCAGCCCCAGCATTTT.

The chain employs TRBV5-1 and TRBJ2-3; D uncertain. The CDR3 consists of 12 residues. Trimming stripped 0 bases from V and 5 bases from J, with 4 bases between. The germline V gene has CDR1 SGHRS and CDR2 YFSETQ. CDR3 loop: CASSLVGDTQYF. CDR3 sequence (DNA): TGCGCCAGCAGCTTGGTTGGAGATACGCAGTATTTT.

This sequence joins TRBV4-1 and TRBJ2-5; weak D call: TRBD1 (6 bases). Per germline, CDR1 MGHRA and CDR2 YSYEKL. V lost 4 bases and J 1 base, leaving 16 bases between the germline ends. The CDR3 is 16 residues long. The CDR3, as DNA: TGCGCCAGCAGCCCCAGACAGGCTAATATCCAAGAGACCCAGTACTTC. Translation gives CASSPRQANIQETQYF.

The chain is built from TRBV7-9 and TRBJ2-2; unclear D gene. Germline CDR1 SEHNR, CDR2 FQNEAQ (reference sequence). This CDR3 comprises 12 residues. Trimming took off 3 bases at V and 7 bases at J, with 6 bases between the two ends. CDR3 sequence (DNA): TGTGCCAGCAGCTTCTCCGGCGGGGAGCTGTTTTTT. Translated: CASSFSGGELFF.

The V gene is TRBV27, the J gene TRBJ1-6; TRBD1 is a possible D gene (6 bases). CDR3 length: 15 amino acids. Trimming took off 6 bases at V and 10 bases at J, with 19 bases between the two ends. Germline V gene lookup returns CDR1 MNHEY and CDR2 SMNVEV (reference sequence). This CDR3 is CASRTGGTEGSPLHF. CDR3 bases: TGTGCCAGCAGAACCGGGGGCACCGAGGGATCACCCCTCCACTTT.

J is TRBJ2-1 and V is TRBV28; TRBD2 might be the D (5 bases). CDR3 length equals 17 residues. With 2 bases removed from V and 9 bases from J, the gap between germline ends came to 23 bases. Germline-derived CDR1 and CDR2 are MDHEN and SYDVKM. This CDR3 is CASSLGFGLDPLGEQFF. The CDR3 coding sequence is TGTGCCAGCAGTTTAGGTTTCGGACTCGATCCACTAGGTGAGCAGTTCTTC.

The chain is built from TRBV12-5 and TRBJ1-4, with D possibly matching TRBD1 (5 bases). This CDR3 spans 15 amino acids. V lost 1 base to trimming and J lost 5 bases, with 11 bases between them. Looked up from germline, CDR1 is LGHNT and CDR2 is FRNRAP. CDR3 DNA: TGTGCTAGTGGTTTGGATCGGGACGTCAATGAAAAACTGTTTTTT. This translates into CASGLDRDVNEKLFF.

The genes are TRBV7-9 and TRBJ1-5, with no clear D. CDR3 length equals 12 residues. Germline values: CDR1 SEHNR, CDR2 FQNEAQ (reference sequence). With 4 bases removed from V and 6 bases from J, the gap between germline ends came to 7 bases. The CDR3 DNA reads as TGTGCCAGCAGCTCAAGTGGTCAGCCCCAGCATTTT. Translating it yields CASSSSGQPQHF.

V is TRBV7-9 and J is TRBJ2-7, with D hard to call. Germline V gene sequence: CDR1 SEHNR, CDR2 FQNEAQ (reference sequence). This CDR3 comprises 14 residues. V dropped 4 bases and J dropped 9 bases, with 19 bases sitting between them. The CDR3: CASSSLTGVPLQYF. The DNA for the CDR3 is TGTGCCAGCAGCTCGCTGACGGGCGTTCCTTTGCAGTACTTC.

The rearrangement uses TRBV28 and TRBJ2-1, with a weak D call TRBD2 (5 bases). The germline CDR1 and CDR2 sequences are MDHEN and SYDVKM. This CDR3 region has 13 residues. V was pared by 1 base and J by 8 bases, with 9 bases between. As DNA, the CDR3 is TGTGCCAGCAGTTTATCTGGAGGCGATGAGCAGTTCTTC. Translated, it gives CASSLSGGDEQFF. The full variable domain, rest sourced from reference TRBV28 and TRBJ2-1, is DVKVTQSSRYLVKRTGEKVFLECVQDMDHENMFWYRQDPGLGLRLIYFSYDVKMKEKGDIPEGYSVSREKKERFSLILESASTNQTSMYLCASSLSGGDEQFFGPGTRLTVL.

This rearrangement joins TRBV19 to TRBJ1-2; 9 bases are shared with TRBD1. The germline V gene has CDR1 LNHDA and CDR2 SQIVND (reference sequence). This CDR3 region has 14 residues. V trimming: 3 bases; J trimming: 4 bases; junction bases outside the gene matches: 3. The CDR3: CASSITGGSYGYTF. Here the CDR3 DNA reads TGTGCCAGTAGTATCACAGGGGGCAGCTATGGCTACACCTTC.

The genes are TRBV15 and TRBJ2-3; TRBD2 matches 11 bases. Germline CDR1 reads LNHNV; CDR2 reads YYDKDF (reference sequence). This CDR3 spans 17 amino acids. Unmatched junction bases numbered 10, after V lost 3 bases and J lost 5 bases. CDR3 coding DNA: TGTGCCACCAGCAGTGGGCTAGCGGGGGGTGCGGAAGATACGCAGTATTTT. Amino acid sequence: CATSSGLAGGAEDTQYF.

The genes are TRBV7-2 and TRBJ2-3; no definite D call. The CDR3 covers 13 residues. With 7 bases removed from V and 4 bases from J, the gap between germline ends came to 12 bases. Germline V lookup: CDR1 SGHTA, CDR2 FQGNSA. CDR3 DNA sequence: TGTGCCAGCACCGACCGAGGCCCAGATACGCAGTATTTT. Its protein is CASTDRGPDTQYF.

This rearrangement joins TRBV2 to TRBJ1-2, with a possible D match to TRBD1 (6 bases). Germline-derived CDR1 and CDR2 are SNHLY and FYNNEI. The CDR3 extends over 14 amino acids. The V and J ends lost 3 bases and 8 bases respectively, with 16 bases between them. The CDR3 reads CASSDPRGGYGYTF. CDR3 nucleotides: TGTGCCAGCAGTGACCCGAGGGGGGGCTACGGCTACACCTTC.

The chain joins TRBV7-8 to TRBJ2-1, with TRBD2 as a possible D gene (5 bases). V dropped 3 bases and J dropped 5 bases, with 14 bases sitting between them. CDR1 is SGHVS and CDR2 is FQNEAQ in the germline V gene. This CDR3 region has 15 residues. The CDR3 here is CASSFSVATNNEQFF. CDR3 DNA sequence: TGTGCCAGCAGCTTCTCGGTAGCGACTAACAATGAGCAGTTCTTC. Together with reference TRBV7-8 and TRBJ2-1, the CDR3 gives the full variable domain: GAGVSQSPRYKVAKRGQDVALRCDPISGHVSLFWYQQALGQGPEFLTYFQNEAQLDKSGLPSDRFFAERPEGSVSTLKIQRTQQEDSAVYLCASSFSVATNNEQFFGPGTRLTVL.

CDR3 DNA: TGTGCCAGCAGCTCGAGCGGGAATGAGCAGTTCTTC. Translated: CASSSSGNEQFF. The rearrangement joins TRBV13 to TRBJ2-1, with D perhaps TRBD2 (6 bases). Looked up from germline, CDR1 is PRHDT and CDR2 is FYEKMQ (reference sequence). V shed 4 bases and J shed 7 bases, with 8 bases lying between them. The CDR3 loop spans 12 amino acids.

V usage is TRBV4-3 and J usage is TRBJ1-5; D unclear. CDR3 length: 16 amino acids. Trimming shortened V by 0 bases and J by 3 bases, and 12 bases separated the two germline ends. CDR1 LGHNA and CDR2 YSLEER come from the germline V gene. The CDR3 nucleotides read TGCGCCAGCAGCCAAGAAAGATGGGCGCTCAATCAGCCCCAGCATTTT. Translated, it gives CASSQERWALNQPQHF.

CDR3 DNA sequence: TGTGCCAGCTCACGAGCCGACCAGCGTCCGGGCACAGATACGCAGTATTTT. The encoded protein is CASSRADQRPGTDTQYF. This sequence joins TRBV18 and TRBJ2-3; no reliable D call. CDR1 and CDR2 from the germline V gene are KGHSH and LQKENI. This CDR3 region has 17 residues. V was shortened by 4 bases and J by 1 base, with 18 bases between the two germline ends.